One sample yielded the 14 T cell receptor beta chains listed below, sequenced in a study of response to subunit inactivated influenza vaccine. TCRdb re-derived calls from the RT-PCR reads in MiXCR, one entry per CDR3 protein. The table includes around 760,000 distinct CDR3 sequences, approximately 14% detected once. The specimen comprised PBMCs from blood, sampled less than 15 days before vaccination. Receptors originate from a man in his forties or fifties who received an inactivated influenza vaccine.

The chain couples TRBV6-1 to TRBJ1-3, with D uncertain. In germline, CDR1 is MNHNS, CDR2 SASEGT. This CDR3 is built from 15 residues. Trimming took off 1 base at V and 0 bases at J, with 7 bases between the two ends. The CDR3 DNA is TGTGCCAGCAGTGAAGGTCCATTCTCTGGAAACACCATATATTTT. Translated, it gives CASSEGPFSGNTIYF.

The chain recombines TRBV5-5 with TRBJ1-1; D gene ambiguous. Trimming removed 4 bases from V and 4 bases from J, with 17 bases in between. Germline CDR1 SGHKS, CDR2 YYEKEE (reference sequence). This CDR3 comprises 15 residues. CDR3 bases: TGTGCCAGCAGCCCCCGCCGAACGCGCGGCACTGAAGCTTTCTTT. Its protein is CASSPRRTRGTEAFF.

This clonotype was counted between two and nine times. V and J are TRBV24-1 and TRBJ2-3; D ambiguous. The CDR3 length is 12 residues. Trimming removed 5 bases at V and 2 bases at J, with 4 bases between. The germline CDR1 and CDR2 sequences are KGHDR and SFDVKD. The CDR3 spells CATSALTDTQYF. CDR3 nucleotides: TGTGCCACCAGTGCTCTCACAGATACGCAGTATTTT.

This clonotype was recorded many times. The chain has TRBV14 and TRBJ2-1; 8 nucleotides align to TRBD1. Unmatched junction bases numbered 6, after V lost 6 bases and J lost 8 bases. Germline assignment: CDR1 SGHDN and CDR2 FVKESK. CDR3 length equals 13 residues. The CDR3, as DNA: TGTGCCAGCAGACGGACAGGGTCAGATGAGCAGTTCTTC. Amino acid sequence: CASRRTGSDEQFF. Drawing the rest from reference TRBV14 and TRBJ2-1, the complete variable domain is EAGVTQFPSHSVIEKGQTVTLRCDPISGHDNLYWYRRVMGKEIKFLLHFVKESKQDESGMPNNRFLAERTGGTYSTLKVQPAELEDSGVYFCASRRTGSDEQFFGPGTRLTVL.

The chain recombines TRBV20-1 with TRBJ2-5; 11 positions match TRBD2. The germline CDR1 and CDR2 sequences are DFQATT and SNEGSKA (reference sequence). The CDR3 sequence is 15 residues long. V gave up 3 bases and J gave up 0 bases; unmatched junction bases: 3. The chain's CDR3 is CSASPTSGNQETQYF. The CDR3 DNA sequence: TGCAGTGCTAGCCCGACTAGCGGGAACCAAGAGACCCAGTACTTC.

CDR3 sequence reads: CASSPGTGAFDEQYF. The CDR3 DNA reads as TGTGCCAGCAGTCCCGGGACAGGGGCTTTCGACGAGCAGTACTTC. The chain joins TRBV28 to TRBJ2-7; 10 nucleotides align to TRBD1. Germline-derived CDR1 and CDR2 are MDHEN and SYDVKM. J gave up 5 bases and V 5 bases, and 9 bases lay outside the gene matches. This CDR3 spans 15 amino acids.

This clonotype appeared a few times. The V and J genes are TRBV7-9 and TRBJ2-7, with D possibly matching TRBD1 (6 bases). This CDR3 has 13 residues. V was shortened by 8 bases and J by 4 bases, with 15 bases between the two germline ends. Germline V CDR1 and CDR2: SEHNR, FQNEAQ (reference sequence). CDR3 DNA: TGTGCCAGCGGAACAGGGACACTTTACGAGCAGTACTTC. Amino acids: CASGTGTLYEQYF.

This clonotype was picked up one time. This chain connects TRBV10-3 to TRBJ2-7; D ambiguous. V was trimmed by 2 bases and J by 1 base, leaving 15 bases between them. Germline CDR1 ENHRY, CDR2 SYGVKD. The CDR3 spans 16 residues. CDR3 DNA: TGTGCCATCAGTGAGCGATTGAACCAGCCATCCTACGAGCAGTACTTC. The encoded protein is CAISERLNQPSYEQYF.

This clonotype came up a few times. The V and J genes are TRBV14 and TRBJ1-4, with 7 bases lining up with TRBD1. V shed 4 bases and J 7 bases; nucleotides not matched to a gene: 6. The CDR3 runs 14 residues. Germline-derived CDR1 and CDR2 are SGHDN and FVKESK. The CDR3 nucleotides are TGTGCCAGCAGCCCACGCCAGGGGGGTGAAAAACTGTTTTTT. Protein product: CASSPRQGGEKLFF.

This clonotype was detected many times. CDR3 bases: TGTGCCAGCAGCTTAGGGGGATACAATCAGCCCCAGCATTTT. It yields the protein CASSLGGYNQPQHF. This chain joins TRBV7-9 and TRBJ1-5; D not certain. Trimming removed 1 base from V and 3 bases from J, with 7 bases in between. This CDR3 is built from 14 residues. Per the germline V gene, CDR1 is SEHNR and CDR2 is FQNEAQ (reference sequence).

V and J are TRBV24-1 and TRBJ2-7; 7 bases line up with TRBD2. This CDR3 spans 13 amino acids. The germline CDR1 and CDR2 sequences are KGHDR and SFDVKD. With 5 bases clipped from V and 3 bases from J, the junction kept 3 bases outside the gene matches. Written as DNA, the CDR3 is TGTGCCACCAGTGTACCGGGGGGCTACGAGCAGTACTTC. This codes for CATSVPGGYEQYF.

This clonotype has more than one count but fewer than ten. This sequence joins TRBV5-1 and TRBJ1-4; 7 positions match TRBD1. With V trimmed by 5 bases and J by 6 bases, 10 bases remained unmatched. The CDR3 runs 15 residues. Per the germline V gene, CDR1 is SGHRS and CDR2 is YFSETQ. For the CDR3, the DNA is TGCGCCAGCAGGGAGGTTGGACAGGACTATGAAAAACTGTTTTTT. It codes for CASREVGQDYEKLFF.

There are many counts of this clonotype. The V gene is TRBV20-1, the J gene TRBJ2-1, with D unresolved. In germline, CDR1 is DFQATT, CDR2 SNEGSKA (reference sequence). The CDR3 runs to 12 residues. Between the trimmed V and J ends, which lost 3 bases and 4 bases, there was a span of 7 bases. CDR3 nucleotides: TGCAGTGCTAGCCAGAGATACAATGAGCAGTTCTTC. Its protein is CSASQRYNEQFF.

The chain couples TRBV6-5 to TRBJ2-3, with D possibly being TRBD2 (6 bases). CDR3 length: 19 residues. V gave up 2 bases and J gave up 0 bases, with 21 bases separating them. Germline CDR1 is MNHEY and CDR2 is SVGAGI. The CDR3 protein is CASSYPRAGGARSTDTQYF. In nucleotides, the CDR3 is TGTGCCAGCAGTTACCCGCGTGCCGGCGGGGCCAGGAGCACAGATACGCAGTATTTT.